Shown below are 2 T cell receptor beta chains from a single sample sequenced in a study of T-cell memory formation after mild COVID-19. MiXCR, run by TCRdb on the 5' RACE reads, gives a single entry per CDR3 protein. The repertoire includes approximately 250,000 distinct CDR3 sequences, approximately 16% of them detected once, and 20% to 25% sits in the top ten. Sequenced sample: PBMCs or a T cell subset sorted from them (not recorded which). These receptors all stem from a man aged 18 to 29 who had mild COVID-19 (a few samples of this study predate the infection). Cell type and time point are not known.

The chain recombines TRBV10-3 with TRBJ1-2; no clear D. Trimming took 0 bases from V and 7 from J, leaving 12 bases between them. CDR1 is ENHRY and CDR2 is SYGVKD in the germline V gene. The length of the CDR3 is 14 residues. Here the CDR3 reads CAISESKEAGGYTF. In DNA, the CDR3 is TGTGCCATCAGTGAGTCAAAGGAGGCGGGTGGCTACACCTTC.

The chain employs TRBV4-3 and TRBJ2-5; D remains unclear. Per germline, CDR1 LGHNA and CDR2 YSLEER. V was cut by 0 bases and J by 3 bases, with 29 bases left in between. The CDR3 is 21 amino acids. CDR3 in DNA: TGCGCCAGCAGCCAAGAAATCTGGGCGGCCACAATGAATTTTGGTAAAGAGACCCAGTACTTC. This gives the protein CASSQEIWAATMNFGKETQYF.